The 9 T cell receptor beta chains given below trace back to one sample, sequenced in a study of molecular identifiers for immune sequencing clone quantification. TCRdb re-analysed the PCR reads in MiXCR, keeping a single row per CDR3 protein. The table includes 300,000 to 350,000 distinct CDR3 sequences, roughly a fifth detected once. Sequenced: naive CD8+ T cells from blood, with Jurkat cell RNA spiked in. Subset denoted: FACS-sorted CD8+CD4-CCR7+CD45RA+ naive T cells. The receptor source for this set is a human donor in good health. Some libraries in this study had Jurkat cell RNA spiked in.

Points on this clonotype: This sequence may be a read error, since a much larger clone differs from it by one base. The chain couples TRBV6-2 or TRBV6-3 to TRBJ2-5, with TRBD2 matching over 11 bases. With 4 bases clipped from V and 2 bases from J, the junction kept 6 bases outside the gene matches. The CDR3 length is 16 residues. Germline V lookup: CDR1 MNHEY, CDR2 SVGEGT. CDR3 protein: CASSSPGLAAQETQYF. CDR3 sequence (DNA): TGTGCCAGCAGTTCGCCGGGACTAGCGGCACAAGAGACCCAGTACTTC.

The V call is TRBV4-1, the J call TRBJ2-7, with D maybe TRBD1 (6 bases). The CDR3 loop spans 16 amino acids. V was shortened by 0 bases and J by 1 base, with 13 bases between the two germline ends. Looked up from germline, CDR1 is MGHRA and CDR2 is YSYEKL. CDR3 protein: CASSQDGQGSSYEQYF. CDR3 DNA: TGCGCCAGCAGCCAAGATGGGCAGGGGAGTTCCTACGAGCAGTACTTC.

This clonotype was counted ten times or more. The chain joins TRBV5-1 to TRBJ2-3; D gene uncertain. The CDR3 runs to 16 residues. Germline V gene sequence: CDR1 SGHRS, CDR2 YFSETQ. V was pared by 0 bases and J by 2 bases, with 13 bases between. The CDR3 DNA reads TGCGCCAGCAGCTTGGTTGCGCCCTGGGACACAGATACGCAGTATTTT. Protein: CASSLVAPWDTDTQYF.

To note about this clonotype: Likely a read error: the CDR3 ends without its conserved phenylalanine or tryptophan. The rearrangement links TRBV12-3 or TRBV12-4 to TRBJ2-3; D call uncertain. V lost 0 bases to trimming and J lost 5 bases, with 3 bases between them. This CDR3 has 12 amino acids. CDR3 residues: CASSLALDTQYS. CDR3 nucleotides: TGTGCCAGCAGTTTAGCGCTAGATACGCAGTATTCT.

This clonotype showed up many times. V usage is TRBV2 and J usage is TRBJ2-5; 10 bases are a match to TRBD2. This CDR3 contains 16 residues. V trimming: 8 bases; J trimming: 6 bases; junction bases outside the gene matches: 15. Germline V gene sequence: CDR1 SNHLY, CDR2 FYNNEI. The CDR3 reads CASETPSGGAVKTQYF. The CDR3 DNA is TGTGCCAGCGAAACTCCGAGCGGGGGGGCCGTAAAGACCCAGTACTTC.

The genes are TRBV19 and TRBJ2-7, with D possibly being TRBD2 (5 bases). Trimming cost V 2 bases and J 6 bases, with 14 bases left between them. This CDR3 has 14 residues. Germline V CDR1 and CDR2: LNHDA, SQIVND (reference sequence). CDR3 residues: CASSINPSGVEQYF. The CDR3 DNA sequence: TGTGCCAGTAGTATAAACCCGAGCGGAGTCGAGCAGTACTTC.

The table lists this clonotype with many counts. V gene TRBV5-6 combines with J gene TRBJ2-1; 10 bases agree with TRBD2. CDR1 and CDR2 from the germline V gene are SGHDT and YYEEEE. The CDR3 is 16 amino acids. Trimming at V came to 0 bases and at J to 3 bases, leaving 3 bases not matched to a gene. CDR3 loop: CASSLGLAGNYNEQFF. The CDR3 DNA reads TGTGCCAGCAGCTTGGGACTAGCGGGTAACTACAATGAGCAGTTCTTC.

This clonotype was detected many times. This chain uses TRBV12-3 or TRBV12-4 with TRBJ2-7, with D perhaps TRBD1 (5 bases). The CDR3 is made up of 13 amino acids. V shed 6 bases and J shed 4 bases, with 13 bases lying between them. The CDR3 coding sequence is TGTGCCAGCAGCCACACCGACAGTTACGAGCAGTACTTC. Its translation is CASSHTDSYEQYF.

This clonotype was seen ten or more times. V gene TRBV29-1 combines with J gene TRBJ2-5; 8 bases are shared with TRBD1. CDR1 and CDR2 from the germline V gene are SQVTM and ANQGSEA. Trimming removed 1 base from V and 0 bases from J; junction bases left unmatched: 19. The CDR3 length is 20 residues. The CDR3, as DNA: TGCAGCGTTGAAGGTCAGGGGGCGTTCCGGACGGTCAAGTACCAAGAGACCCAGTACTTC. Its translation is CSVEGQGAFRTVKYQETQYF.